This T cell receptor (beta chain) was recovered during a study of shared clonotypes between healthy human individuals. Both subsets, CD45RA+ naive and CD45RA-negative memory, were split from the CD4+ cells. CDR1 and CDR2 from the germline V gene are MNHNS and SASEGT. The CDR3 length is 13 residues. V lost 6 bases to trimming and J lost 6 bases, with 15 bases between them. Sequencing used immunoSEQ multiplex PCR; TCRdb keeps in-frame clones, though not all of them. Among around 980,000 clones listed, roughly 74% were seen once. V usage is TRBV6-1 and J usage is TRBJ2-7; maybe TRBD1 (6 bases). The sequencing input was memory CD4+ T cells from PBMCs. The subset is: CD45RA-negative fraction. This clonotype was sampled from a man aged 18 to 30 in good health. Some clones in this sample may be carry-over from other donors' samples. CDR3 sequence (DNA): TGTGCCAGCAGGTGGGGGCAATCCCTCGAGCAGTACTTC. Its protein is CASRWGQSLEQYF.